The sequence of this T cell receptor beta chain was determined in a study of cytomegalovirus exposure and HLA in healthy donors. The CDR3 loop spans 15 amino acids. V shed 1 base and J 7 bases; nucleotides not matched to a gene: 6. The germline V gene encodes CDR1 SGHTA and CDR2 FQGNSA. PCR was performed using 60 Vbeta and 13 Jbeta primers. The repertoire was sequenced with immunoSEQ multiplex PCR; TCRdb's copy has only in-frame clones and lacks some. The table shows under 150,000 clones, with about two thirds occurring only once. Details on this clone: Antigen unknown.

Study findings and constraints: Most sequenced TCRs were rare (though some public TCRs occurred in many donors). There were a few CMV-associated chains whose specificity for CMV antigens was confirmed in vitro. The study labeled 164 TCR beta chains cytomegalovirus-associated. By HLA locus, TCR association rates varied in a later analysis, with DRB1 showing the most and HLA-C the fewest.

Sequencing was done on a sample of PBMCs. The chain uses TRBV7-2 and TRBJ2-1; 8 bases map to TRBD1. This TCR was sampled from a man aged 60-69 years in good health and CMV-seronegative. In nucleotides, the CDR3 is TGTGCCAGCAGCTTAGGGTCAGGGGGCGCAAATGAGCAGTTCTTC. Translated: CASSLGSGGANEQFF.